The 30 T cell receptor beta chains below were found in one sample sequenced in a study of T cell clusters in autoimmune cytopenias. Approximately 40,000 genome equivalents of blood DNA were amplified for TRB. TRB was amplified by touch-down multiplex PCR, primer pools A and B combined. TCRdb re-called the multiplex PCR reads and gives one entry per CDR3 protein, without DNA. This listing includes roughly 4,400 distinct CDR3 sequences. The data were also submitted as part of a second study, on T cell repertoires in aging, cancer and after chemotherapy.

Sequenced input: peripheral blood. These receptors all come from a human donor in good health.

The V call is TRBV18, the J call TRBJ1-1; the TCRdb call, TRBD1, lacks DNA for checking. The CDR3 sequence is 15 residues long. Per the germline V gene, CDR1 is KGHSH and CDR2 is LQKENI. The CDR3 sequence is CASSPRRDRNTEAFF.

By frequency, this clonotype registers medium-sized (0.01 to 0.1%). The rearrangement links TRBV29-1 to TRBJ2-5; TCRdb calls TRBD1, which cannot be checked without DNA. The germline V gene has CDR1 SQVTM and CDR2 ANQGSEA. The CDR3 totals 11 residues. CDR3 loop: CSVRGGETQYF.

V usage is TRBV7-2 and J usage is TRBJ1-6; no DNA is available, so the TRBD1 call from TCRdb remains unchecked. Germline assignment: CDR1 SGHTA and CDR2 FQGNSA. This CDR3 has 17 residues. The CDR3 spells CASSLGGISSYNSPLHF.

The V call is TRBV29-1, the J call TRBJ2-7; TCRdb reports TRBD2, a call that lacks DNA to check it against. Germline lookup yields CDR1 SQVTM and CDR2 ANQGSEA. The length of the CDR3 is 14 residues. The CDR3 loop is CSAAGLAGTYEQYF.

V and J are TRBV13 and TRBJ2-7; TCRdb outputs TRBD1, but without DNA this stays unchecked. Germline values: CDR1 PRHDT, CDR2 FYEKMQ (reference sequence). The CDR3 extends over 12 amino acids. The CDR3 sequence: CASSFDRNEQYF.

This clonotype ranks as medium-sized (0.01 to 0.1%) in terms of frequency. The chain carries TRBV19 and TRBJ2-1. Germline CDR1 reads LNHDA; CDR2 reads SQIVND (reference sequence). This CDR3 spans 13 amino acids. CDR3 sequence: CASSTGGTNEQFF.

This chain connects TRBV4-1 to TRBJ2-1; TCRdb outputs TRBD2, but without DNA this stays unchecked. Germline values: CDR1 MGHRA, CDR2 YSYEKL. CDR3 size: 14 residues. The CDR3 sequence is CASSQGLLAPEQFF.

This chain uses TRBV19 with TRBJ1-2; the TCRdb D gene call, TRBD1, has no DNA to confirm it. In germline, CDR1 is LNHDA, CDR2 SQIVND (reference sequence). The CDR3 is 14 amino acids. The CDR3 spells CASSFRQGAYGYTF.

This chain uses TRBV6-2 or TRBV6-3 with TRBJ1-5; the D call from TCRdb, TRBD1, cannot be confirmed without DNA. Per the germline V gene, CDR1 is MNHEY and CDR2 is SVGEGT. CDR3 length: 15 amino acids. The CDR3: CASSSTGNSNQPQHF.

The V and J genes are TRBV7-9 and TRBJ2-5. Germline loops: CDR1 SEHNR, CDR2 FQNEAQ (reference sequence). The CDR3 sequence is 12 residues long. The CDR3 loop reads CASSWTGETQYF.

The chain recombines TRBV5-6 with TRBJ1-5. Germline assignment: CDR1 SGHDT and CDR2 YYEEEE. This CDR3 comprises 13 residues. The CDR3 sequence: CASSLVGNQPQHF.

This clonotype is medium-sized by frequency. The V call is TRBV19, the J call TRBJ1-1; the TRBD1 assignment by TCRdb is unverifiable without DNA. The V gene's germline CDR1 is LNHDA and CDR2 SQIVND (reference sequence). There are 14 residues in the CDR3. CDR3 residues: CASKDTPMNTEAFF. The complete variable domain, with remaining parts taken from reference TRBV19 and TRBJ1-1, reads DGGITQSPKYLFRKEGQNVTLSCEQNLNHDAMYWYRQDPGQGLRLIYYSQIVNDFQKGDIAEGYSVSREKKESFPLTVTSAQKNPTAFYLCASKDTPMNTEAFFGQGTRLTVV.

The V gene is TRBV10-3, the J gene TRBJ1-4. The CDR3 extends over 13 amino acids. Germline-derived CDR1 and CDR2 are ENHRY and SYGVKD. CDR3: CAIKSATNEKLFF.

The rearrangement links TRBV6-5 to TRBJ2-1. The CDR3 runs 12 residues. The V gene's germline CDR1 is MNHEY and CDR2 SVGAGI. The CDR3 region is CASSEAYNEQFF.

Judged by frequency, this clonotype is medium-sized. The chain combines TRBV19 with TRBJ2-3; as DNA is missing, the TRBD2 call by TCRdb cannot be tested. The CDR3 spans 12 residues. CDR1 and CDR2 from the germline V gene are LNHDA and SQIVND (reference sequence). The CDR3 spells CASSTAPPAAYF.

V gene TRBV18 combines with J gene TRBJ1-2. The germline V gene has CDR1 KGHSH and CDR2 LQKENI. CDR3 length: 13 amino acids. CDR3 sequence: CASSPSKYYGYTF.

This sequence joins TRBV19 and TRBJ2-5; TCRdb picks TRBD1, but there is no DNA to check that call. The CDR3 runs 14 residues. CDR1 and CDR2 (germline): LNHDA, SQIVND (reference sequence). The CDR3 loop is CASSRTGLGETQYF.

The chain combines TRBV5-1 with TRBJ2-7; TCRdb's assignment of TRBD1 cannot be checked, as there is no DNA. Germline CDR1 is SGHRS and CDR2 is YFSETQ. CDR3 length: 13 amino acids. The CDR3 reads CASSFGRSYEQYF.

This clonotype counts as medium-sized by frequency. This rearrangement joins TRBV19 to TRBJ2-3; TCRdb's D call of TRBD1 is untestable without DNA. Germline CDR1 and CDR2: LNHDA and SQIVND (reference sequence). This CDR3 has 14 amino acids. The CDR3 here is CASRGGLLTDTQYF. The whole variable domain, filled in from reference TRBV19 and TRBJ2-3, reads DGGITQSPKYLFRKEGQNVTLSCEQNLNHDAMYWYRQDPGQGLRLIYYSQIVNDFQKGDIAEGYSVSREKKESFPLTVTSAQKNPTAFYLCASRGGLLTDTQYFGPGTRLTVL.

The rearrangement joins TRBV7-9 to TRBJ2-3; as DNA is missing, the TRBD2 call by TCRdb cannot be tested. Germline lookup yields CDR1 SEHNR and CDR2 FQNEAQ (reference sequence). CDR3 size: 13 residues. The CDR3 region is CASNQRSTDTQYF.

V gene TRBV10-3 combines with J gene TRBJ1-1; the TCRdb call, TRBD1, lacks DNA for checking. The CDR3 totals 15 residues. The germline gives CDR1 ENHRY, CDR2 SYGVKD. Here the CDR3 reads CAISESPTANTEAFF.

This clonotype shows up as medium-sized by frequency. The chain uses TRBV27 and TRBJ1-5; TCRdb's assignment of TRBD1 cannot be checked, as there is no DNA. CDR1 MNHEY and CDR2 SMNVEV come from the germline V gene (reference sequence). CDR3 length: 14 residues. The CDR3 region is CASRTGTDNQPQHF.

This clonotype counts as medium-sized by frequency. The CDR3 loop is CASSYRGGRATDTQYF. The rearrangement uses TRBV6-5 and TRBJ2-3; without DNA, the TCRdb call of TRBD2 cannot be checked. Germline V CDR1 and CDR2: MNHEY, SVGAGI. This CDR3 has 16 residues.

The chain links TRBV27 to TRBJ1-2; TCRdb selects TRBD1, and the lack of DNA leaves this call unchecked. The CDR3 runs 13 residues. Germline V lookup: CDR1 MNHEY, CDR2 SMNVEV (reference sequence). CDR3 protein: CASTTEGVGGYTF.

The chain's CDR3 is CASSYSWTSGRNEQFF. The V gene is TRBV6-2 or TRBV6-3, the J gene TRBJ2-1; TCRdb names TRBD2, which stays unverified in the absence of DNA. The CDR3 is 16 amino acids. The germline V gene encodes CDR1 MNHEY and CDR2 SVGEGT.

The chain recombines TRBV6-2 or TRBV6-3 with TRBJ2-3. The CDR3 is 14 residues long. Germline-derived CDR1 and CDR2 are MNHEY and SVGEGT. This CDR3 is CASSYAIQEDTQYF.

This clonotype is labeled medium-sized based on frequency. The V gene is TRBV11-1, the J gene TRBJ2-1. CDR1 is SGHAT and CDR2 is FQDESV in the germline V gene (reference sequence). The CDR3 totals 13 residues. CDR3 amino acids: CASSLGLDGEQFF.

The CDR3 spells CASSLVGTLGEQYF. J is TRBJ2-7 and V is TRBV5-5; TCRdb names TRBD2, which stays unverified in the absence of DNA. From germline, CDR1 is SGHKS and CDR2 YYEKEE (reference sequence). The CDR3 sequence is 14 residues long.

The chain links TRBV15 to TRBJ2-5. In germline, CDR1 is LNHNV, CDR2 YYDKDF (reference sequence). This CDR3 comprises 15 residues. The CDR3 loop reads CATSRRLPIQETQYF.

The rearrangement joins TRBV19 to TRBJ1-5; TCRdb indicates TRBD1, and absent DNA this call remains unverified. The CDR3 extends over 13 amino acids. The germline CDR1 and CDR2 sequences are LNHDA and SQIVND (reference sequence). CDR3 sequence reads: CASQMGVYQPQHF.